This T cell receptor (beta chain) came from a study of CD8+ T cells in alopecia areata. Study observations and caveats: Among the top 100, expanded CD8+ clones, as well as scalp clonality, were significantly decreased by tofacitinib. Especially in alopecia totalis/universalis, lesional scalp showed greater clonality than normal scalp did.

Sequencing relied on a cDNA template that was reverse transcribed from extracted RNA. Only in-frame clones appear in the TCRdb table, and some are missing; sequencing was by immunoSEQ multiplex PCR. The profile covers 120,000 or so clones, with over 60% appearing a single time and around 6% taken by the ten largest. Described treatment: oral pan-JAK inhibitor, 5-10 mg twice daily. This clone appeared a few times. Its antigen is as yet unknown. Here the sequenced sample was CD4+ T cells sorted from blood, taken at week 4, from a patient treated with tofacitinib. The source of this sequence is a human donor with alopecia areata.

The chain's CDR3 is CASSWDRGSETQYF. CDR3 DNA: TGTGCCAGCAGCTGGGACAGGGGTAGCGAGACCCAGTACTTC. V gene TRBV27 combines with J gene TRBJ2-5; 10 bases are shared with TRBD1. In germline, CDR1 is MNHEY, CDR2 SMNVEV (reference sequence). V shed 6 bases and J 5 bases; nucleotides not matched to a gene: 6. This CDR3 contains 14 residues.